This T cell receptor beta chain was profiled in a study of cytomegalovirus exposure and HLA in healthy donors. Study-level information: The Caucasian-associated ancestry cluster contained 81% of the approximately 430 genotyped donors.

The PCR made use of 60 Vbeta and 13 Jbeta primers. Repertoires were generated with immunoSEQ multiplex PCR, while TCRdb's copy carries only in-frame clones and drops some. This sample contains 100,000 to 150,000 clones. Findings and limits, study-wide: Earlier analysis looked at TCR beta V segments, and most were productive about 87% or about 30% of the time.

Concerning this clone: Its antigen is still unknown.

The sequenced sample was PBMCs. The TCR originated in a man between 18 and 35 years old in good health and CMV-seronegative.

The CDR3 sequence is CASSYRTGYEQYF. CDR3 nucleotides: TGTGCCAGCAGTTACCGGACAGGCTACGAGCAGTACTTC. The chain couples TRBV6-5 to TRBJ2-7; 7 nucleotides line up with TRBD1. CDR1 and CDR2 from the germline V gene are MNHEY and SVGAGI. The junction had 1 base not matched to a gene; V was cut back by 2 bases and J by 3 bases. The CDR3 length is 13 residues.